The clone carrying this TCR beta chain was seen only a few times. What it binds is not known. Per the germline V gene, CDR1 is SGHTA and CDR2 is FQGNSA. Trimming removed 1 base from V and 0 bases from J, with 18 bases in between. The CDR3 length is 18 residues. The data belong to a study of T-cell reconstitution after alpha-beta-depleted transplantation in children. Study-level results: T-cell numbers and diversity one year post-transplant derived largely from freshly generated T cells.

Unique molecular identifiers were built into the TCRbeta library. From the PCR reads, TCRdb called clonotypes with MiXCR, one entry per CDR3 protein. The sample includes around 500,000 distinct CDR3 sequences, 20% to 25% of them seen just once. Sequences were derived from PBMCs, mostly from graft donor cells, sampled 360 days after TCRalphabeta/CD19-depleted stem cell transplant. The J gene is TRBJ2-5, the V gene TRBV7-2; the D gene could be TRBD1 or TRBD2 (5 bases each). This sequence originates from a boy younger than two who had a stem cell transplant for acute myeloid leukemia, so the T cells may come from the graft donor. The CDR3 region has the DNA TGTGCCAGCAGCTTAGTAACCCAGGGACCACCGTACCAAGAGACCCAGTACTTC. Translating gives CASSLVTQGPPYQETQYF.